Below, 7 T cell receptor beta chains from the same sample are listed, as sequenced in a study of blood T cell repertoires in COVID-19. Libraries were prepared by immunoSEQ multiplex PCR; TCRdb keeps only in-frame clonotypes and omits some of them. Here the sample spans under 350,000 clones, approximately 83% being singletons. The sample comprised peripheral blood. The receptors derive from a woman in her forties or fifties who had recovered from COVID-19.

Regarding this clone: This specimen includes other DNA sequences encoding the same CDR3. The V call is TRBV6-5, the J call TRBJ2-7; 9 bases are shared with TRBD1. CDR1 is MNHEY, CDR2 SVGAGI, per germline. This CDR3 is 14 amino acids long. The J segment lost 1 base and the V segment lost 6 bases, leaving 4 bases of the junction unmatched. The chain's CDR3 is CASSLGQGSYEQYF. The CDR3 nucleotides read TGTGCCAGCAGCCTGGGACAGGGATCCTACGAGCAGTACTTC.

The CDR3: CASSSPLSLNEQFF. The CDR3 bases are TGTGCCAGCAGTTCCCCACTATCCCTCAATGAGCAGTTCTTC. V and J are TRBV27 and TRBJ2-1; the D is unclear. The CDR3 sequence is 14 residues long. Trimming left V 4 bases short and J 6 bases short, with 13 bases between. Germline V gene sequence: CDR1 MNHEY, CDR2 SMNVEV (reference sequence).

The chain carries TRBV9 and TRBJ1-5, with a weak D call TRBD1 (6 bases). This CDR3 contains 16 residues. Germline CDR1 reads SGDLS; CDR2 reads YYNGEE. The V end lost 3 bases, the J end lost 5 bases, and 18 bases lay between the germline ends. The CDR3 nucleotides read TGTGCCAGCAGCGCGCACGGGGGGGCAGGGGATCAGCCCCAGCATTTT. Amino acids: CASSAHGGAGDQPQHF.

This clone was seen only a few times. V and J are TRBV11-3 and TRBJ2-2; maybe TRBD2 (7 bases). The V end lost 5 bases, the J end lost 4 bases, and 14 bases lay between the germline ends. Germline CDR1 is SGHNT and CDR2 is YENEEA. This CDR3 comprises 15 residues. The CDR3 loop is CASSLGGRGTGELFF. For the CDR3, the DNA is TGTGCCAGCAGCCTGGGGGGGCGCGGCACCGGGGAGCTGTTTTTT.

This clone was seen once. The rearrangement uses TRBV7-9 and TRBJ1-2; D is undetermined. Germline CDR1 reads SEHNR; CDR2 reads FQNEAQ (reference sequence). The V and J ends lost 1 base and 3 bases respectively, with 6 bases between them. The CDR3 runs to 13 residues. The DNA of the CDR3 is TGTGCCAGCAGCTTAGGAACACACTATGGCTACACCTTC. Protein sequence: CASSLGTHYGYTF.

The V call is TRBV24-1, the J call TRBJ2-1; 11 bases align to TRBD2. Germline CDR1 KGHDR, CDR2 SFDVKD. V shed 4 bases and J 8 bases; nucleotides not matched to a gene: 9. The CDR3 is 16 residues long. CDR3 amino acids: CATSEPLAGGFDEQFF. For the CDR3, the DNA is TGTGCCACCAGTGAGCCTCTAGCGGGGGGATTCGATGAGCAGTTCTTC.

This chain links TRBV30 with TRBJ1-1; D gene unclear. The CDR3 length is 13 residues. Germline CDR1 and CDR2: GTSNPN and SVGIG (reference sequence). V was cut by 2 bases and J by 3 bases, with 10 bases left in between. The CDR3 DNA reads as TGTGCCTGGAGTTCGATGAGGCACACTGAAGCTTTCTTT. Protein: CAWSSMRHTEAFF.